The clone carrying this T cell receptor beta chain was seen once. The antigen remains undetermined. Sequencing used immunoSEQ multiplex PCR; TCRdb keeps in-frame clones, though not all of them. Of under 200,000 clones in the sample, just over 90% were seen once. This entry comes from a study of T cell responses to AZD1222 COVID-19 vaccine. Findings of the study overall: As reported, nearly half of all spike-specific TCRs target variant regions that are unmutated.

The V and J ends lost 2 bases and 0 bases, in that order; junction bases with no gene match: 2. CDR1 and CDR2 from the germline V gene are LNHNV and YYDKDF (reference sequence). CDR3 length equals 15 residues. The receptor comes from an adult in good health. The source was peripheral blood, collected on day 0 of MenACWY control vaccination. V is TRBV15 and J is TRBJ1-1; 8 bases align to TRBD1. The CDR3 DNA sequence: TGTGCCACCAGCAGAAGACAGGGGTTGAACACTGAAGCTTTCTTT. Translating gives CATSRRQGLNTEAFF.